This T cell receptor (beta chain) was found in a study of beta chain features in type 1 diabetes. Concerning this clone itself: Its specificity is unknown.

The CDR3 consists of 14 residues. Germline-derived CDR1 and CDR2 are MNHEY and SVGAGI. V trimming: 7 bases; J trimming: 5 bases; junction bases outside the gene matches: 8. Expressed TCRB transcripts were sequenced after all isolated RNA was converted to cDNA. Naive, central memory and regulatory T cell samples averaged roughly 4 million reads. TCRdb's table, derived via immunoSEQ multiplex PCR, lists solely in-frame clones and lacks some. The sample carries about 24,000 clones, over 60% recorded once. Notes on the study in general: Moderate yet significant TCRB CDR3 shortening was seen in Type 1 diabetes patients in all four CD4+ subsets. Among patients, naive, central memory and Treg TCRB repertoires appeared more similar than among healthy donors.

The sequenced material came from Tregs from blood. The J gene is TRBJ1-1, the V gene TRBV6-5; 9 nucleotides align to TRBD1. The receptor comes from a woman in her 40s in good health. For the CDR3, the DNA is TGTGCCAGCAAAGTAACAGGGGGCTGGACTGAAGCTTTCTTT. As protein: CASKVTGGWTEAFF.